Presented here are 24 T cell receptor beta chains from one specimen sequenced in a study of blood T cell repertoires in COVID-19. Assay used: immunoSEQ multiplex PCR; TCRdb lists only in-frame clones, some missing. The profile shows 490,000 or so clones, less than 90% of them singletons. Sequenced sample: PBMCs or T cells enriched from blood (not recorded which). The receptors originated from a woman aged 55 to 70 who had recovered from COVID-19.

The J gene is TRBJ2-1, the V gene TRBV19; 8 bases agree with TRBD2. After removal of 5 bases from V and 2 bases from J, the junction contained 5 bases not matched to a gene. CDR3 length: 15 amino acids. Germline V CDR1 and CDR2: LNHDA, SQIVND (reference sequence). CDR3 sequence (DNA): TGTGCCAGTAGTTTTAGCGGGGTCGCCTACAATGAGCAGTTCTTC. Its translation: CASSFSGVAYNEQFF.

The chain couples TRBV5-1 to TRBJ1-4; a weak D match, TRBD1 (5 bases). This CDR3 is 18 amino acids long. Trimming removed 0 bases at V and 7 bases at J, with 22 bases between. Germline V gene lookup returns CDR1 SGHRS and CDR2 YFSETQ. CDR3 coding DNA: TGCGCCAGCAGCTTGGAGGGAGGGGTTACCTACTTTGTTGAAAAACTGTTTTTT. It yields the protein CASSLEGGVTYFVEKLFF.

The CDR3 protein is CAHNGGSGGPNAVTNTGELFF. CDR3 DNA: TGTGCCCACAACGGGGGTAGCGGGGGGCCAAACGCGGTGACGAACACCGGGGAGCTGTTTTTT. The chain employs TRBV19 and TRBJ2-2; 10 bases are a match to TRBD2. Germline V lookup: CDR1 LNHDA, CDR2 SQIVND (reference sequence). Trimming at V came to 11 bases and at J to 0 bases, leaving 24 bases not matched to a gene. This CDR3 is 21 amino acids long.

V usage is TRBV7-2 and J usage is TRBJ2-3, with TRBD1 matching over 8 bases. There are 16 residues in the CDR3. Germline-derived CDR1 and CDR2 are SGHTA and FQGNSA. Trimming at V came to 3 bases and at J to 3 bases, leaving 8 bases not matched to a gene. The CDR3 DNA sequence: TGTGCCAGCAGCTTGTATTCTACAGGGGGAACAGATACGCAGTATTTT. Amino acids: CASSLYSTGGTDTQYF.

In DNA form, the CDR3 reads TGCGCCAGCAACCCAAGGGCTAGCGGGGGCCAAGAGACCCAGTACTTC. Translation: CASNPRASGGQETQYF. This chain joins TRBV5-1 and TRBJ2-5, with 10 bases lining up with TRBD2. Per the germline V gene, CDR1 is SGHRS and CDR2 is YFSETQ. V trimming: 6 bases; J trimming: 1 base; junction bases outside the gene matches: 9. This CDR3 contains 16 residues.

The gene calls are TRBV6-5 and TRBJ2-3; 10 bases are a match to TRBD1. Trimming took 4 bases from V and 3 from J; bases not matched to a gene: 4. CDR3 length equals 15 residues. Germline CDR1 reads MNHEY; CDR2 reads SVGAGI. CDR3 DNA sequence: TGTGCCAGCAGTTCGGGACAGGGGTGGACAGATACGCAGTATTTT. As protein: CASSSGQGWTDTQYF.

The chain recombines TRBV6-5 with TRBJ2-2; 10 bases are shared with TRBD2. This CDR3 has 14 amino acids. After removal of 8 bases from V and 5 bases from J, the junction contained 5 bases not matched to a gene. Germline values: CDR1 MNHEY, CDR2 SVGAGI. CDR3 protein: CASQRGGWTGELFF. The CDR3 DNA sequence: TGTGCCAGCCAGCGGGGGGGCTGGACCGGGGAGCTGTTTTTT.

V gene TRBV5-8 combines with J gene TRBJ2-4, with TRBD2 as a possible D gene (5 bases). Trimming removed 0 bases from V and 3 bases from J, with 16 bases in between. The germline CDR1 and CDR2 sequences are SGHTS and YDEGEE. The CDR3 runs 17 residues. Here the CDR3 reads CASSLAGIQVGKNIQYF. CDR3 DNA: TGTGCCAGCAGCTTGGCCGGGATTCAGGTCGGCAAAAACATTCAGTACTTC.

The chain links TRBV6-1 to TRBJ2-7; tentatively, D is TRBD1 (6 bases). V gave up 1 base and J gave up 5 bases, with 12 bases separating them. The length of the CDR3 is 14 residues. CDR1 MNHNS and CDR2 SASEGT come from the germline V gene. For the CDR3, the DNA is TGTGCCAGCAGTGAAGGCGCAGGGGTTAACGAGCAGTACGTC. Its protein product is CASSEGAGVNEQYV.

The genes are TRBV7-8 and TRBJ2-3, with D possibly being TRBD2 (7 bases). This CDR3 region has 15 residues. The V end was cut by 2 bases, the J end by 5 bases, with 14 bases between. Germline V lookup: CDR1 SGHVS, CDR2 FQNEAQ. The CDR3 reads CASSLRGGQGDTQYF. CDR3 DNA sequence: TGTGCCAGCAGCTTAAGGGGGGGCCAGGGAGATACGCAGTATTTT.

J is TRBJ2-1 and V is TRBV3-1 (or the pseudogene TRBV3-2), with TRBD1 matching 10 bases. The V and J ends lost 2 bases and 6 bases, in that order; junction bases with no gene match: 1. Germline V gene data show CDR1 as LGHDT and CDR2 as YNNKEL (reference sequence). The CDR3 spans 14 residues. The CDR3 sequence: CASSQRTGGNEQFF. The CDR3 nucleotides read TGTGCCAGCAGCCAACGGACAGGGGGCAATGAGCAGTTCTTC.

This chain's CDR3 is CASSLYGFNTEAFF. DNA for the CDR3: TGTGCCAGCAGTTTATACGGTTTCAACACTGAAGCTTTCTTT. The gene calls are TRBV27 and TRBJ1-1; D is unresolved. V lost 1 base to trimming and J lost 2 bases, with 8 bases between them. Germline V gene lookup returns CDR1 MNHEY and CDR2 SMNVEV (reference sequence). This CDR3 comprises 14 residues.

The chain employs TRBV11-3 and TRBJ2-1, with TRBD2 as a possible D gene (6 bases). The germline V and J ends were trimmed by 0 bases and 0 bases, with 18 bases remaining between them. The CDR3 spans 19 residues. Germline V gene lookup returns CDR1 SGHNT and CDR2 YENEEA. The CDR3 nucleotides read TGTGCCAGCAGCTTAGATCGTACTAGCAGCTCCAGCTCCTACAATGAGCAGTTCTTC. Amino acid sequence: CASSLDRTSSSSSYNEQFF.

The genes are TRBV10-2 and TRBJ2-7, with a possible D match to TRBD1 (6 bases). V was trimmed by 0 bases and J by 3 bases, leaving 21 bases between them. The CDR3 covers 18 residues. Germline CDR1 reads WSHSY; CDR2 reads SAAADI. The DNA for the CDR3 is TGCGCCAGCAGTGAGTCGGGTGGAGGACAGAGTTATCTCTACGAGCAGTACTTC. Protein: CASSESGGGQSYLYEQYF.

The chain employs TRBV21-1 and TRBJ2-1; the table's D call of TRBD2 was not tested on the DNA. TRBV21-1 represents a pseudogene. The length of the CDR3 is 17 residues. CDR3 protein: CASSKAVLAWWDNEQFF. The DNA of the CDR3 is TGTGCCAGCAGCAAAGCCGTCCTAGCTTGGTGGGACAATGAGCAGTTCTTC.

The chain employs TRBV5-1 and TRBJ2-1, with 12 positions matching TRBD2. J was trimmed by 6 bases and V by 4 bases; bases with no gene match: 2. The CDR3 is 14 amino acids. Germline lookup yields CDR1 SGHRS and CDR2 YFSETQ. DNA of the CDR3: TGCGCCAGCAGCCGACTAGCGGGGGCCAATGAGCAGTTCTTC. Translation gives CASSRLAGANEQFF.

The J gene is TRBJ2-2, the V gene TRBV7-8; 10 bases align to TRBD1. J lost 4 bases, V lost 2 bases, and 1 base had no gene match. Germline V gives CDR1 SGHVS, CDR2 FQNEAQ. The CDR3 is made up of 15 amino acids. CDR3 sequence: CASSLRDRGTGELFF. The DNA of the CDR3 is TGTGCCAGCAGCTTAAGGGACAGGGGCACCGGGGAGCTGTTTTTT.

J is TRBJ1-1 and V is TRBV18, with D perhaps TRBD1 (6 bases). V lost 4 bases, J lost 0 bases, and 21 bases lay in between. Germline V gives CDR1 KGHSH, CDR2 LQKENI. The length of the CDR3 is 18 residues. CDR3 residues: CASSLGRQGHGLNTEAFF. The CDR3 DNA follows: TGTGCCAGCTCACTGGGCCGCCAGGGACACGGCTTGAACACTGAAGCTTTCTTT.

The chain is built from TRBV3-1 (or the pseudogene TRBV3-2) and TRBJ2-1, with a tentative D call TRBD1 (6 bases). The CDR3 runs to 15 residues. Germline V gene data show CDR1 as LGHDT and CDR2 as YNNKEL (reference sequence). V lost 4 bases, J lost 5 bases, and 15 bases lay in between. The CDR3 sequence: CASSLYRVTDNEQFF. The CDR3 DNA sequence: TGTGCCAGCAGCCTATACAGGGTTACCGACAATGAGCAGTTCTTC.

This chain connects TRBV10-3 to TRBJ1-2, with 10 bases lining up with TRBD1. V shed 8 bases, J shed 7 bases, and the junction held 16 bases outside the gene matches. Per germline, CDR1 ENHRY and CDR2 SYGVKD. This CDR3 has 16 amino acids. Here the CDR3 reads CAIGLGPGQGRVGYTF. DNA of the CDR3: TGTGCCATCGGCTTAGGACCGGGACAGGGGAGGGTTGGCTACACCTTC.

This clone was detected only once. This chain links TRBV4-2 with TRBJ1-1; a weak D match, TRBD1 (5 bases). Trimming removed 0 bases from V and 1 base from J, with 6 bases in between. Germline-derived CDR1 and CDR2 are LGHNA and YNFKEQ. This CDR3 contains 14 residues. The CDR3 region has the DNA TGTGCCAGCAGCCAAGAAGGGGAGAACACTGAAGCTTTCTTT. Protein: CASSQEGENTEAFF.

The chain recombines TRBV5-1 with TRBJ1-1; the D gene is possibly TRBD1 (5 bases). The CDR3 length is 15 residues. Germline V gene lookup returns CDR1 SGHRS and CDR2 YFSETQ. Trimming removed 3 bases at V and 8 bases at J, with 20 bases between. The CDR3 protein is CASSSVREGRIEAFF. DNA for the CDR3: TGCGCCAGCAGCTCGGTCAGGGAGGGGAGGATAGAAGCTTTCTTT.

CDR3 amino acids: CASSQDRGQFF. The CDR3 DNA is TGTGCCAGCAGCCAAGATCGAGGTCAGTTCTTC. This sequence joins TRBV3-1 (or the pseudogene TRBV3-2) and TRBJ2-1, with D unclear. Trimming pared 0 bases from V and 13 bases from J, leaving 7 bases between. Germline V gene sequence: CDR1 LGHDT, CDR2 YNNKEL (reference sequence). The CDR3 consists of 11 residues.

This clone was counted once. The chain has TRBV5-1 and TRBJ1-4; TRBD1 is a possible D gene (5 bases). Trimming cost V 4 bases and J 4 bases, with 14 bases left between them. The CDR3 has 15 amino acids. The V gene's germline CDR1 is SGHRS and CDR2 YFSETQ. This chain's CDR3 is CASSRTQGYNEKLFF. CDR3 coding DNA: TGCGCCAGCAGCCGCACCCAGGGATATAATGAAAAACTGTTTTTT.